This TCR beta chain originates from a study of CD8 T cells in ankylosing spondylitis. Trimming took 5 bases from V and 5 from J; bases not matched to a gene: 15. There are 16 residues in the CDR3. This clonotype was found a few times. No antigen is known for it. Study results and caveats: As reported, disease-linked clones showed significant enrichment in matched ankylosing spondylitis synovial fluid. Reactive arthritis synovial fluid and blood previously showed some of these motif variants. Disease-linked clones bore a CD8+ phenotype, appearing relatively rarely in peripheral blood. Within ankylosing spondylitis blood, a TCR beta motif made up of under 10 highly homologous variants appeared to be characteristic.

Quantitative 5'-RACE with molecular barcodes produced the TCR beta libraries. TCRdb re-derived calls from the 5' RACE reads in MiXCR, one entry per CDR3 protein. This table has approximately 400,000 distinct CDR3 sequences, roughly 26% appearing once. This TCR was sampled from a male donor with ankylosing spondylitis. Sequenced: blood, either unsorted or a sorted T cell fraction (not recorded which). The rearrangement joins TRBV12-3 or TRBV12-4 to TRBJ2-7, with 7 nucleotides matching TRBD2. The CDR3 DNA reads as TGTGCCAGCAGTCCCTGGAGTGGGCGGGAGCCCCACGAGCAGTACTTC. As protein: CASSPWSGREPHEQYF.